This T cell receptor (beta chain) was sequenced in a study of CD8 T cells in ankylosing spondylitis. This CDR3 region has 13 residues. V was cut by 8 bases and J by 0 bases, with 11 bases left in between. In germline, CDR1 is DFQATT, CDR2 SNEGSKA (reference sequence). This clonotype was found a few times. Its antigen remains unidentified. Findings and caveats of the study: Fewer than 10 highly homologous variants made up a TCR beta motif that seemed to typify ankylosing spondylitis blood.

TCRdb fed the 5' RACE reads into MiXCR, producing one record per CDR3 protein. The profile shows about 420,000 distinct CDR3 sequences, 20% to 25% of them singletons. The specimen was blood, either unsorted or a sorted T cell fraction (not recorded which). The sequence was collected from a male donor with ankylosing spondylitis. The chain recombines TRBV20-1 with TRBJ2-1, with a possible D match to TRBD2 (5 bases). CDR3 DNA sequence: TGCAGTCCTCGGGGAAGCTCCTACAATGAGCAGTTCTTC. Its translation is CSPRGSSYNEQFF.